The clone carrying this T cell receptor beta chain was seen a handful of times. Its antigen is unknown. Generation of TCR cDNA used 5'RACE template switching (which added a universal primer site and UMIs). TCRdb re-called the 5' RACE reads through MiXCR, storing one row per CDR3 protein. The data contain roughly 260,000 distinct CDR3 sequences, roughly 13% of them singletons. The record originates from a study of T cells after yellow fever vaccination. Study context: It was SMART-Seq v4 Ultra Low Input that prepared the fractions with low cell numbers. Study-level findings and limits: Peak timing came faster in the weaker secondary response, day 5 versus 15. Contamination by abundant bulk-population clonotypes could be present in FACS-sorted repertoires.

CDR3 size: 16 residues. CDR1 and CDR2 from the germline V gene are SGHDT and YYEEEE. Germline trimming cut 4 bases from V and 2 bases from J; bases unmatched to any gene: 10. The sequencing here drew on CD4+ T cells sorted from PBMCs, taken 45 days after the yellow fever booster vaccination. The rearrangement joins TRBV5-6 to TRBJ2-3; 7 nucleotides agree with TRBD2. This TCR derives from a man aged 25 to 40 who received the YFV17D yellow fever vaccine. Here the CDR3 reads CASSPDRGGPTDTQYF. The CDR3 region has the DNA TGTGCCAGCAGCCCGGACCGGGGAGGGCCCACAGATACGCAGTATTTT. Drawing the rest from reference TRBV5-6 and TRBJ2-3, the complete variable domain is DAGVTQSPTHLIKTRGQQVTLRCSPKSGHDTVSWYQQALGQGPQFIFQYYEEEERQRGNFPDRFSGHQFPNYSSELNVNALLLGDSALYLCASSPDRGGPTDTQYFGPGTRLTVL.